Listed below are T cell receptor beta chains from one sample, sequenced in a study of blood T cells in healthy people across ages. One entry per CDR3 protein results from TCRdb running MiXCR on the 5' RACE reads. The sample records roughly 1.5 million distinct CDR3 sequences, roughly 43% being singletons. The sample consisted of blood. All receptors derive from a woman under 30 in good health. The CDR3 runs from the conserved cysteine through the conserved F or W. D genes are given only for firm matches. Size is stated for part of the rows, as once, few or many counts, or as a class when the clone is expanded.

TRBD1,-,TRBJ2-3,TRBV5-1,CASSLGTAPSTDTQYF,TGCGCCAGCAGCCTAGGGACAGCACCTAGCACAGATACGCAGTATTTT
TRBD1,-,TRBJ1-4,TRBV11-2,CASSDPTGRGEKLFF,TGTGCCAGCAGCGACCCGACAGGGAGAGGCGAAAAACTGTTTTTT
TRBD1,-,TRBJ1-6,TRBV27,CASSVDRGNSPPHF,TGTGCCAGCAGTGTCGACAGGGGAAATTCACCCCCCCACTTT
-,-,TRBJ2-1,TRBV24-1,CATSDKLGSGLYNEQFF,TGTGCCACCAGTGACAAACTAGGGAGCGGGCTTTACAATGAGCAGTTCTTC
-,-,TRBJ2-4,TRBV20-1,CSARDLGGRVQYF,TGCAGTGCTAGAGATCTGGGGGGCAGGGTGCAGTACTTC
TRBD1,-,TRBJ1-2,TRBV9,CASSHADRGLGYTF,TGTGCCAGCAGCCACGCTGACAGGGGGCTTGGCTACACCTTC
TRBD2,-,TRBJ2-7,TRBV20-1,CSASTPLAVAYNEQYF,TGCAGTGCTTCAACCCCACTAGCGGTGGCCTACAATGAGCAGTACTTC
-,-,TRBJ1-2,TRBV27,CASSFLGYGYGYTF,TGTGCCAGCAGTTTTTTGGGATACGGCTATGGCTACACCTTC
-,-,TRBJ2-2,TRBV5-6,CASSLVDSRELFF,TGTGCCAGCAGCTTGGTGGATTCCCGGGAGCTGTTTTTT
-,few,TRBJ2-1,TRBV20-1,CSASALQGHHNEQFF,TGCAGTGCTAGTGCTTTGCAGGGGCATCACAATGAGCAGTTCTTC
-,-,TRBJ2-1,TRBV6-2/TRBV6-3,CASSWRDSNEQFF,TGTGCCAGCAGCTGGAGGGACAGCAATGAGCAGTTCTTC
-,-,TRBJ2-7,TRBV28,CASSLLAQYEQYF,TGTGCCAGCAGTTTACTAGCTCAATACGAGCAGTACTTC
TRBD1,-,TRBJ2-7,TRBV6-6,CASSYSGTGTGEQYF,TGTGCCAGCAGTTACTCCGGGACAGGGACTGGCGAGCAGTACTTC
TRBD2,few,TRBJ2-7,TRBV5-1,CASSSSSGRAERHEQYF,TGCGCCAGCAGCTCTTCTAGCGGGAGGGCCGAGAGGCATGAGCAGTACTTC
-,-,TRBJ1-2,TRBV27,CAGSFRRDLHGYTF,TGTGCCGGCAGTTTTAGAAGGGATCTTCATGGCTACACCTTC
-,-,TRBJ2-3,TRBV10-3,CTISSTGEDTQYF,TGTACCATCAGTTCCACCGGGGAAGATACGCAGTATTTT
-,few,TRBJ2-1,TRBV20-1,CSARAGLIEQFF,TGCAGTGCTAGAGCGGGCCTGATTGAGCAGTTCTTC
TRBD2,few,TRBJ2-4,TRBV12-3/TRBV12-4,CASSLRPLGGVTKNIQYF,TGTGCCAGCAGTTTAAGGCCCCTGGGGGGGGTTACCAAAAACATTCAGTACTTC
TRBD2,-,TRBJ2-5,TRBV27,CASSLGTTSVSETQYF,TGTGCCAGCTCCTTGGGGACGACTAGCGTTTCAGAGACCCAGTACTTC
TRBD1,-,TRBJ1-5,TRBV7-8,CASSLRDRGSRQPQHF,TGTGCCAGCAGCTTGCGGGACAGGGGTTCTCGGCAGCCCCAGCATTTT
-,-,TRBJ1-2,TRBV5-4,CASSLGTGNDYGYTF,TGTGCCAGCAGCTTGGGCACGGGGAATGACTATGGCTACACCTTC
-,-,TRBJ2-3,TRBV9,CASSAARGRTDTQYF,TGTGCCAGCAGCGCCGCTAGGGGTAGGACAGATACGCAGTATTTT
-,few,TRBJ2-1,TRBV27,CASSLGVGGNYNEQFF,TGTGCCAGCAGTTTAGGGGTCGGGGGAAACTACAATGAGCAGTTCTTC
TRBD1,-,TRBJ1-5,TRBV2,CASTDDRVNQPQHF,TGTGCCAGCACTGATGACAGGGTCAATCAGCCCCAGCATTTT
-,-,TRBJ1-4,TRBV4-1,CASSQEGSRLVEKLFF,TGCGCCAGCAGCCAAGAAGGAAGCCGGCTGGTTGAAAAACTGTTTTTT
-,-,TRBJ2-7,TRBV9,CASSLDIDTYEQYF,TGTGCCAGCAGCCTAGACATAGATACCTACGAGCAGTACTTC
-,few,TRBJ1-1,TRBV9,CASSVGGRVNTEAFF,TGTGCCAGCAGCGTAGGGGGCAGAGTGAACACTGAAGCTTTCTTT
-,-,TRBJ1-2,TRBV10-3,CAISEMQSPSYGYTF,TGTGCCATCAGTGAGATGCAGAGTCCTTCCTATGGCTACACCTTC
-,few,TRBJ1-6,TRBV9,CASSVGSDPRIDSPLHF,TGTGCCAGCAGCGTAGGTTCGGACCCCCGGATTGACTCACCCCTCCACTTT
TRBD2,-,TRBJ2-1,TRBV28,CASSPLTSGSYNEQFF,TGTGCCAGCAGCCCTCTTACTAGCGGTTCCTACAATGAGCAGTTCTTC
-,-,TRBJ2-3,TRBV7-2,CASTVRGVEDTQYF,TGTGCCAGTACAGTTAGAGGGGTTGAAGATACGCAGTATTTT